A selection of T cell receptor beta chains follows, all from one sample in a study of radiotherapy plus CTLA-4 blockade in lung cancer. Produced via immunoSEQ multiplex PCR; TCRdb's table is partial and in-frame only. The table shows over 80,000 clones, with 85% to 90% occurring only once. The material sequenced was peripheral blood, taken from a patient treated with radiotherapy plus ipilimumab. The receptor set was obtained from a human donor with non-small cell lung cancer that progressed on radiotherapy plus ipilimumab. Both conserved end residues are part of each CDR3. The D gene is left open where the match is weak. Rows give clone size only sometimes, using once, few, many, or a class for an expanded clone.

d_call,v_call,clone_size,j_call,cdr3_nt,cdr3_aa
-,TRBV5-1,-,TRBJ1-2,TGCGCCAGCAGCTTGGGACAGGACTATGGCTACACCTTC,CASSLGQDYGYTF
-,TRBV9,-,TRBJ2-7,TGTGCCAGCAGCCCCCGGGGCTCCTACGAGCAGTACTTC,CASSPRGSYEQYF
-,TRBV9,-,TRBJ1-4,TGTGCCAGCAGCGTAGGGCCAGGGGAGGAAAAACTGTTTTTT,CASSVGPGEEKLFF
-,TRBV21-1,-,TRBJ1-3,TGTGCCAGCGGAGGGGGTACGGGAAACACCATATATTTT,CASGGGTGNTIYF
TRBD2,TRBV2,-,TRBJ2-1,TGTGCCAGCAGCGCCGGGACTAGCGGGAATGAGCAGTTCTTC,CASSAGTSGNEQFF
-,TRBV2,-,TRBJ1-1,TGTGCCAGCAGTCCAGGGTCTGGGTCTGAAGCTTTCTTT,CASSPGSGSEAFF
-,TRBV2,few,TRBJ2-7,TGTGCCAGCAGTCCCAACTATAGTAAGCACTACGAGCAGTACTTC,CASSPNYSKHYEQYF
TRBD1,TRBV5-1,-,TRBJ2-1,TGCGCCAGCAGCTGGGGACAGGGGAGTGTCGATGAGCAGTTCTTC,CASSWGQGSVDEQFF
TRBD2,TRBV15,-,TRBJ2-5,TGTGCCACCAGCAGAGCAGGACTAGCGGGAGGAGAGACCCAGTACTTC,CATSRAGLAGGETQYF
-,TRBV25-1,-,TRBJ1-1,TGTGCCAGCAGAAAGTGGGAGAACACTGAAGCTTTCTTT,CASRKWENTEAFF
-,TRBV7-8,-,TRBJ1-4,TGTGCCAGCAGCCCTAGTGGGAGTCAGACAGGAAAACTGTTTTTT,CASSPSGSQTGKLFF
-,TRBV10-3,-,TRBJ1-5,TGTGCCATCAGTAATCCGGGACTAATGAGCAATCAGCCCCAGCATTTT,CAISNPGLMSNQPQHF
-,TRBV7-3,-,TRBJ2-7,TGTGCCAGCAGCCCAGGCCCCCCACAGGAGCAGTACTTC,CASSPGPPQEQYF
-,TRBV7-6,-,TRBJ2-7,TGTGCCAGCAGCTTAGGACAGGGACTGGTCCACGAGCAGTACTTC,CASSLGQGLVHEQYF
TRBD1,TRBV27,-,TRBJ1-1,TGTGCCAGCAGTTGGGACAGTATGAACACTGAAGCTTTCTTT,CASSWDSMNTEAFF
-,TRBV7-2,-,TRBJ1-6,TGTGCCAGCAGCTTAGGTCGTGGCAATTCACCCCTCCACTTT,CASSLGRGNSPLHF
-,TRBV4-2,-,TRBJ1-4,TGTGCCAGCAGCCAAGATCGTAACAGGCGGGGGGTGGGAAAACTGTTTTTT,CASSQDRNRRGVGKLFF
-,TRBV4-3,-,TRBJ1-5,TGCGCCAGCAGCCAAGATCTAGGGTCCTGGCAGCCCCAGCATTTT,CASSQDLGSWQPQHF